This T cell receptor beta chain was obtained from a study of post-analysis software for immune sequencing data. Points from the study as a whole: Controls showed lower frequencies than patients for five TRBV segments, and TRBV5-6, TRBV5-1 and TRBV20-1 were among these.

V lost 6 bases, J lost 3 bases, and 5 bases stayed unmatched. The CDR3 has 12 amino acids. Germline loops: CDR1 SQVTM, CDR2 ANQGSEA. Unique molecular identifiers had been added to the TCR beta cDNA libraries. TCRdb recomputed calls from the PCR reads with MiXCR, one row per CDR3 protein. The sample lists roughly 400,000 distinct CDR3 sequences, 39% occurring once. This clonotype turned up a few times. What it binds is not known. The chain couples TRBV29-1 to TRBJ2-7; 7 positions match TRBD1. The material sequenced was blood. The receptor comes from a girl aged 2 to 9 with multiple sclerosis. DNA of the CDR3: TGCAGCGTACACAGGGGAAGCTACGAGCAGTACTTC. This sequence encodes CSVHRGSYEQYF.